This T cell receptor (beta chain) is from a study of T cells in Graves' hyperthyroidism and ophthalmopathy. Points from the study as a whole: Most clonotypes expanded in the thyroid (above 0.001) were also present in blood. It was a median around 6 months before onset that the model predicted ophthalmopathy.

Patients aged 18 to 65 had newly diagnosed hyperthyroidism that had lasted under 2 months. Based on clinical symptoms, serum thyroxine and TRAb, thyroid ultrasound and orbital computed tomography, diagnoses were reached. Regions amplified from RNA transcripts were the TCR beta CDR3 regions. In the first-round RT-PCR of the TCR CDR3, the HTBI primer set was used. MiXCR, applied by TCRdb to the multiplex PCR reads, yields one record per CDR3 protein. The sample contains roughly 130,000 distinct CDR3 sequences, roughly a fifth of which appear only once. The CDR3 extends over 14 amino acids. The germline CDR1 and CDR2 sequences are LNHDA and SQIVND (reference sequence). In the case of this clonotype: What it binds is not known. At one boundary the junction diverges from the germline segment, which might be a read error.

The sequence was collected from a woman in her 50s with Graves' hyperthyroidism that later progressed to Graves' ophthalmopathy. The source material was blood. The chain links TRBV19 to TRBJ2-3, with 8 bases aligning to TRBD1. The DNA of the CDR3 is TGTGCCGGTAGTAGACAGGGGAGCACAGATACGCAGTATTTT. Amino acid sequence: CAGSRQGSTDTQYF.